This TCR beta chain was captured by sequencing in a study of OX40 agonist ivuxolimab in advanced cancers. In the study overall: Patients were infused with ivuxolimab every 2 weeks at 0.01 to 10 mg/kg.

V dropped 7 bases and J dropped 3 bases, with 13 bases sitting between them. Germline V CDR1 and CDR2: MNHEY, SVGAGI. CDR3 length equals 13 residues. Note on this clone: Its antigen is currently unknown.

Data came from immunoSEQ multiplex PCR; TCRdb stores just in-frame clones and leaves some out. Here the sample spans 60,000 to 85,000 clones, 85% to 90% being singletons. General observations from the study: Among the lowest peripheral clonal expansion occurred in 0.1-3.0 mg/kg partial responders. In the 0.1 to 3.0 mg/kg range, CD4+ and CD8+ blood T cells had expanded clonally by week 6.

This receptor was obtained from an adult with an advanced solid tumor such as melanoma, head and neck, liver or kidney cancer. The starting material was CD4+ or CD8+ T cells sorted from blood, obtained in a trial of the OX40 agonist ivuxolimab. The V gene is TRBV6-5, the J gene TRBJ2-7; D unresolved. The CDR3 region is CASTRHLRYEQYF. The DNA of the CDR3 is TGTGCCAGCACCAGACACCTACGCTACGAGCAGTACTTC.